The text below deals with one T cell receptor (beta chain). The antigen is undetermined. This sample was taken from a study of beta chain features in type 1 diabetes. Overall study results and limits: Insertion counts at VDJ junctions were lower in type 1 diabetes patients, who also showed more deletions there.

CD45RO/CCR7/CD25/CD127/CD95/CD27 separated CD4+ naive, central memory, regulatory and stem cell-like memory cells by sorting. V lost 4 bases, J lost 7 bases, and 10 bases stayed unmatched. Germline CDR1 reads SQVTM; CDR2 reads ANQGSEA. CDR3 length: 14 amino acids. Expressed TCRB transcripts were sequenced because the isolated RNA had all been reverse transcribed beforehand. Sequencing was performed with immunoSEQ multiplex PCR; in TCRdb, only in-frame clones are kept and a portion is missing. In the table there are 200,000 to 250,000 clones, under 70% of which are singletons. V gene TRBV29-1 combines with J gene TRBJ2-1, with TRBD2 identical over 7 bases. The source material was naive CD4+ T cells from blood. The sequence came from a young man in good health. This CDR3 is CSVAIGLVGNEQFF. The CDR3 bases are TGCAGCGTTGCTATTGGACTAGTTGGGAATGAGCAGTTCTTC.